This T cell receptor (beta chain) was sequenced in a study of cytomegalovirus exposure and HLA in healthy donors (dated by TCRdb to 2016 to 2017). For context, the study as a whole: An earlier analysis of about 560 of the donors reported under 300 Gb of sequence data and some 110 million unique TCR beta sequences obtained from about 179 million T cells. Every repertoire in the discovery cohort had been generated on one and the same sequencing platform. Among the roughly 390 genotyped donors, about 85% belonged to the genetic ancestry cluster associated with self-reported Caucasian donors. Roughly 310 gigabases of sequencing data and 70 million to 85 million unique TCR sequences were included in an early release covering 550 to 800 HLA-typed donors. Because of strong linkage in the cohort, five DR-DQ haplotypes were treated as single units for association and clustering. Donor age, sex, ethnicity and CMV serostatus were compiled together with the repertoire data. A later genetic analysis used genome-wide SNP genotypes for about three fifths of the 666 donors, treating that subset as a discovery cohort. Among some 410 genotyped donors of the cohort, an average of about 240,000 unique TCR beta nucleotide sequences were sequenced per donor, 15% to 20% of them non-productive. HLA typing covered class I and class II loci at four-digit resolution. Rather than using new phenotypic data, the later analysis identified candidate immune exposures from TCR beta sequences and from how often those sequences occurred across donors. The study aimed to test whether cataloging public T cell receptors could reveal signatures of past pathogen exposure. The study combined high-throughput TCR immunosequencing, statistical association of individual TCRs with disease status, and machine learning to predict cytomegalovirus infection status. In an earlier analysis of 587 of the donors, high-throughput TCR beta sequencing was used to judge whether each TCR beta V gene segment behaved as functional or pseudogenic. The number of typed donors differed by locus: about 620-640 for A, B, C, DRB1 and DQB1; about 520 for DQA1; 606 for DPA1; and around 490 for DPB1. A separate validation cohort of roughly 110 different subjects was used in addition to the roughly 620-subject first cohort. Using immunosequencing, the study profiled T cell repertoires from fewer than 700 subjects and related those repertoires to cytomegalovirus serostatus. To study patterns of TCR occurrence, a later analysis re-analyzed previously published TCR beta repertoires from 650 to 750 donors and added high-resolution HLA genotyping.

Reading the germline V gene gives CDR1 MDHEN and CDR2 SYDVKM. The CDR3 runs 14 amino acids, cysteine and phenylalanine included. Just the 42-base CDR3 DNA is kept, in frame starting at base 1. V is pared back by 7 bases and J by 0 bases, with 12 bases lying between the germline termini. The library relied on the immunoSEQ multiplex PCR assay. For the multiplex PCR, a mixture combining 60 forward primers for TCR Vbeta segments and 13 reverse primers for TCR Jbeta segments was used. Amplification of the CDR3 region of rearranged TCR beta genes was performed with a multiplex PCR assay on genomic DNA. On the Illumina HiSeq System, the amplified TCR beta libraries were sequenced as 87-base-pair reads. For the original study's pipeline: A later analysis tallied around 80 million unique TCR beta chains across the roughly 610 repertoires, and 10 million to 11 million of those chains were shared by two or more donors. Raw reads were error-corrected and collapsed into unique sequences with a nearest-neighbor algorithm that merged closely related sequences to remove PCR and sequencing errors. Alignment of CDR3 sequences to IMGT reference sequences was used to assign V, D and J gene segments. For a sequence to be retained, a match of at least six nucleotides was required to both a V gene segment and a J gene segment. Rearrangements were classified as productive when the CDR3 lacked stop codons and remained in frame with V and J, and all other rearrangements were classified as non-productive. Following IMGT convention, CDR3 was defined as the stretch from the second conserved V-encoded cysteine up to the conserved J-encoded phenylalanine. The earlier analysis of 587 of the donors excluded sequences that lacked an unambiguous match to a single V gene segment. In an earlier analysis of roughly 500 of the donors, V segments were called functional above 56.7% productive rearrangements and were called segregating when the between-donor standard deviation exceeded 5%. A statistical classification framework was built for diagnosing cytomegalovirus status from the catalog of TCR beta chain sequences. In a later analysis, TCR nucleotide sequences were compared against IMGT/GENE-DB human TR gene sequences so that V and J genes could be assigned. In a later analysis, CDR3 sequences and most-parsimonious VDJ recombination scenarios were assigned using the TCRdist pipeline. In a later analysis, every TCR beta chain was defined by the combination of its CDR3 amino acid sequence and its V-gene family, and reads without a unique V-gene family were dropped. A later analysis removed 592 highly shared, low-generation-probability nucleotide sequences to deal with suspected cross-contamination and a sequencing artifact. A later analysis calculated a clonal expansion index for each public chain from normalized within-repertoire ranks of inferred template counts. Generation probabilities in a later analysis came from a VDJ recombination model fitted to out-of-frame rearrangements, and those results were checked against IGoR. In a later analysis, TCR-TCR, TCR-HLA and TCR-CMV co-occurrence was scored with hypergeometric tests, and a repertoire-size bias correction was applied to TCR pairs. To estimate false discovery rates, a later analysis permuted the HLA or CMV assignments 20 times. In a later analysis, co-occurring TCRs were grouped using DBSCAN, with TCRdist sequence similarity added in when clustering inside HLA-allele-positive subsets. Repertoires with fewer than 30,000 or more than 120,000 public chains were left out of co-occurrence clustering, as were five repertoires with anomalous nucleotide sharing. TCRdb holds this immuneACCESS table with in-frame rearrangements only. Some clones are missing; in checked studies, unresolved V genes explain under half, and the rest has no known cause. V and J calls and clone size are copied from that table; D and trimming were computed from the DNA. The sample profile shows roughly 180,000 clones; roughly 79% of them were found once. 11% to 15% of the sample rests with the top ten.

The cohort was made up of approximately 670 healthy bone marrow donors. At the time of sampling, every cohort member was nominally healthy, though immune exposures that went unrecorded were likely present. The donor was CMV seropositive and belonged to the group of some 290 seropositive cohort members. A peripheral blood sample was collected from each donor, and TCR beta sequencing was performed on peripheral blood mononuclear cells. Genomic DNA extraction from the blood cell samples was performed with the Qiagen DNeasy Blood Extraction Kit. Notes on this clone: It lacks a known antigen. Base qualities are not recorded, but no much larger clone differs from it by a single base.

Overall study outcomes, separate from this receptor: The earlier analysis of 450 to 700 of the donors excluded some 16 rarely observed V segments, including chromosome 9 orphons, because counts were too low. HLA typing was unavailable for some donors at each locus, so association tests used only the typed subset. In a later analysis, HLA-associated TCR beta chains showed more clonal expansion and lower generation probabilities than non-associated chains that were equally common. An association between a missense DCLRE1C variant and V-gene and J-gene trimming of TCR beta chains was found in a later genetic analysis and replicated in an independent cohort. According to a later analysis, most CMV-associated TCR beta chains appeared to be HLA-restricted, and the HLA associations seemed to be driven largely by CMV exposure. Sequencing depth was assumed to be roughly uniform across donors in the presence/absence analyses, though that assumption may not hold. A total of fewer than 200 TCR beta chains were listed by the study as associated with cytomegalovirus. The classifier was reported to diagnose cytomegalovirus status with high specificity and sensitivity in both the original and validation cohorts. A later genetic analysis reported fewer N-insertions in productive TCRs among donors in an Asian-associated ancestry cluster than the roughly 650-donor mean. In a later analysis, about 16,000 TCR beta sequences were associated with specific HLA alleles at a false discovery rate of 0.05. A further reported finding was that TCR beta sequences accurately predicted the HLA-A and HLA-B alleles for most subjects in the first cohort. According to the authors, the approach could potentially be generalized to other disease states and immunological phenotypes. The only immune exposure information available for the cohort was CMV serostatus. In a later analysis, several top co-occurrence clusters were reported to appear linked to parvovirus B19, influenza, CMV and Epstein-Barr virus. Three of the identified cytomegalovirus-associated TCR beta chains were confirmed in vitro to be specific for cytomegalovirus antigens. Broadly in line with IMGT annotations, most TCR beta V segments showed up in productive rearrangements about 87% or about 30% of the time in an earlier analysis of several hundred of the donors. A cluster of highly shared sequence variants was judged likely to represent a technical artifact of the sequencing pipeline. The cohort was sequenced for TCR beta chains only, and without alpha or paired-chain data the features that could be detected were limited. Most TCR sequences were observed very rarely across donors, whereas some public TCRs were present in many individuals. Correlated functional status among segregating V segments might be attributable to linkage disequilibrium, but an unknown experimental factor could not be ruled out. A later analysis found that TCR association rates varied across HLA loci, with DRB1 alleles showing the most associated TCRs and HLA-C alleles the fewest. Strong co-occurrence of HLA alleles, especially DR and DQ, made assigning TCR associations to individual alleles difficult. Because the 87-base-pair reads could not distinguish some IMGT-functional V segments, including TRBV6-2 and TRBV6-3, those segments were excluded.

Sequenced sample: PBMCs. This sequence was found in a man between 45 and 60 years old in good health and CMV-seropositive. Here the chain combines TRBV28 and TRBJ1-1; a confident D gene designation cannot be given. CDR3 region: CASTQEILNTEAFF. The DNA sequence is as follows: TGTGCCAGCACGCAAGAGATATTGAACACTGAAGCTTTCTTT. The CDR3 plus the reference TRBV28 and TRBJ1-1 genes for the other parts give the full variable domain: DVKVTQSSRYLVKRTGEKVFLECVQDMDHENMFWYRQDPGLGLRLIYFSYDVKMKEKGDIPEGYSVSREKKERFSLILESASTNQTSMYLCASTQEILNTEAFFGQGTRLTVV.